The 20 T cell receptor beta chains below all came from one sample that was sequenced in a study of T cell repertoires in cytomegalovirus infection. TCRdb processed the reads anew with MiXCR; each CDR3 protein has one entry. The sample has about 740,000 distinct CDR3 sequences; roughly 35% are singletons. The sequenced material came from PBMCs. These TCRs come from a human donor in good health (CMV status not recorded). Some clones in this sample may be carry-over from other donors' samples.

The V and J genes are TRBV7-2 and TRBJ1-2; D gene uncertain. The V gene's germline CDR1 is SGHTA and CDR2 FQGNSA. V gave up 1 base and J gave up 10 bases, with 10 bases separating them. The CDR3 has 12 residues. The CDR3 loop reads CASSLGRRDYTF. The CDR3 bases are TGTGCCAGCAGCTTAGGTCGGAGAGACTACACCTTC.

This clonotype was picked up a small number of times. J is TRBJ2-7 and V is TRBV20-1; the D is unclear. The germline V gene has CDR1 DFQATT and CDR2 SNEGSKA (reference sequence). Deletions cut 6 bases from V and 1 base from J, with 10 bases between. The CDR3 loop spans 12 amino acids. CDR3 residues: CSAPDTSYEQYF. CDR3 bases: TGCAGTGCCCCCGACACTTCCTACGAGCAGTACTTC.

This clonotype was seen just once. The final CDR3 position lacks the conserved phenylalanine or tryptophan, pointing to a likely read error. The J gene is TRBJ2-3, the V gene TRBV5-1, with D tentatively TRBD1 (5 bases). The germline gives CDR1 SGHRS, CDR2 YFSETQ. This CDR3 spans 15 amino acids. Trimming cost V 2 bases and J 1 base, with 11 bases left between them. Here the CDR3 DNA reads TGCGCCAGCAGCTTCAACGGACAACGCACAGATACGCAGTATTGT. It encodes CASSFNGQRTDTQYC.

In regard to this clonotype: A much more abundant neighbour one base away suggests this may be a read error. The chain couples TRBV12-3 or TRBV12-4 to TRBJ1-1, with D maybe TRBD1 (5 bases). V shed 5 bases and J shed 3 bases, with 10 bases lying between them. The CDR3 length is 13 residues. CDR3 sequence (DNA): TGTGCCAGCAGTATTAGACAGCACACTGAAGCTTTCTTT. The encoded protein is CASSIRQHTEAFF.

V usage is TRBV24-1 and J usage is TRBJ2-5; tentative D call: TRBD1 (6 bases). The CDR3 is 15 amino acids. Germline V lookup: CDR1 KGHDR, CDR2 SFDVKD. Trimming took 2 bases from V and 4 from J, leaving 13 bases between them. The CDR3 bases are TGTGCCACCAGTGATTCTGGGGGCAGGGGAGAGACCCAGTACTTC. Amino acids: CATSDSGGRGETQYF.

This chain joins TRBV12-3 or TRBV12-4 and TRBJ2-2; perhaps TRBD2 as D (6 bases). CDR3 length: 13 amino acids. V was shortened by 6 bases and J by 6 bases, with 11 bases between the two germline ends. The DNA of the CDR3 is TGTGCCAGCAGGGTGACTAGTGCCGGGGAGCTGTTTTTT. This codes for CASRVTSAGELFF.

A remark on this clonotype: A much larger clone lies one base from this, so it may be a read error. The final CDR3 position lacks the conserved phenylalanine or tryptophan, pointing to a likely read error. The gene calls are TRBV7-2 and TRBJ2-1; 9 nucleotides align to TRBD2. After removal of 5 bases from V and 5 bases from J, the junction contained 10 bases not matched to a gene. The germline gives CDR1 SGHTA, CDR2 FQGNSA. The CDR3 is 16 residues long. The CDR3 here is CASSPLAGAAHNEQFL. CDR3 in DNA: TGTGCCAGCAGCCCCTTAGCGGGAGCTGCCCACAATGAGCAGTTCCTC.

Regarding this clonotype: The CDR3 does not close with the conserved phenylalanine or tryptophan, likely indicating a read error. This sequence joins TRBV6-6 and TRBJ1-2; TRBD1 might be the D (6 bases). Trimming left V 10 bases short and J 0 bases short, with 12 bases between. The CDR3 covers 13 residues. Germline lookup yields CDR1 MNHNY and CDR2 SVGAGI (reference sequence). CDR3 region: CATGGLANYGYTS. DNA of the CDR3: TGTGCCACCGGGGGCCTGGCTAACTATGGCTACACCTCC.

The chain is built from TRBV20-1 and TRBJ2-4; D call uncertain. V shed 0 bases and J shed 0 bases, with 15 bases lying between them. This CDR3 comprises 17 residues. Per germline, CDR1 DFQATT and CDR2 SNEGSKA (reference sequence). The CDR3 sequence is CSARDLPRILAKNIQYF. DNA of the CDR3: TGCAGTGCTAGAGATCTACCGAGGATTCTAGCCAAAAACATTCAGTACTTC.

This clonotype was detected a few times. The CDR3 here is CASSLGGVGSGRRDTQYF. CDR3 coding DNA: TGTGCCAGCAGCTTAGGAGGGGTCGGAAGCGGGAGAAGAGATACGCAGTATTTT. The chain carries TRBV11-1 and TRBJ2-3; 8 bases agree with TRBD2. The J segment lost 5 bases and the V segment lost 1 base, leaving 14 bases of the junction unmatched. The CDR3 spans 18 residues. The germline V gene encodes CDR1 SGHAT and CDR2 FQDESV (reference sequence).

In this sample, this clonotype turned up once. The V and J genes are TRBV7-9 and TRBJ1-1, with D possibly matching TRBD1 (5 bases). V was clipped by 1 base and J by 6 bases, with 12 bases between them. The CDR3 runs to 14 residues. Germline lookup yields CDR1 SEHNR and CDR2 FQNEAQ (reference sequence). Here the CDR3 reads CASSLDDSAAEAFF. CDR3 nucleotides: TGTGCCAGCAGCTTAGACGACAGTGCAGCTGAAGCTTTCTTT. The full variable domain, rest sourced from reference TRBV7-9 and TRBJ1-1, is DTGVSQNPRHKITKRGQNVTFRCDPISEHNRLYWYRQTLGQGPEFLTYFQNEAQLEKSRLLSDRFSAERPKGSFSTLEIQRTEQGDSAMYLCASSLDDSAAEAFFGQGTRLTVV.

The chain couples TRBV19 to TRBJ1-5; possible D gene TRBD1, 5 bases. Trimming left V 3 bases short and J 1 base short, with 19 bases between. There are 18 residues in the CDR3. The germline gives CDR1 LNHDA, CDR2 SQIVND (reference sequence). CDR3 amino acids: CASSIPIQTVMSNQPQHF. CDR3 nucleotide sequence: TGTGCCAGTAGTATTCCCATTCAGACAGTGATGAGCAATCAGCCCCAGCATTTT.

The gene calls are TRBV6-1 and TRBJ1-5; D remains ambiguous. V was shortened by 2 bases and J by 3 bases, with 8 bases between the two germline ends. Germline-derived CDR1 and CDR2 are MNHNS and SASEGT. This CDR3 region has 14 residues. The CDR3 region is CASSERQYNQPQHF. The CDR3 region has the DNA TGTGCCAGCAGTGAACGGCAGTACAATCAGCCCCAGCATTTT.

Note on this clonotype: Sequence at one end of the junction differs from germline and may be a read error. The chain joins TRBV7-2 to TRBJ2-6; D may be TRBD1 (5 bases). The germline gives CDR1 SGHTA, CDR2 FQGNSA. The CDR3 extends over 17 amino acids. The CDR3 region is CASSRWATPSGANVMTF. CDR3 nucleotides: TGTGCCAGCAGCCGATGGGCCACTCCCTCTGGGGCCAACGTCATGACTTTC.

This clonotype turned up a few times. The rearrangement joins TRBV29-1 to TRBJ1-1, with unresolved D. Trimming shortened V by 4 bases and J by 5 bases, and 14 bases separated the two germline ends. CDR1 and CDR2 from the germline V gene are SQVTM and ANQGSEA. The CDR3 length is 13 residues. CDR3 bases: TGCAGCGTTGTTCAGGCGGGTGGGACTGAAGCTTTCTTT. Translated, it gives CSVVQAGGTEAFF.

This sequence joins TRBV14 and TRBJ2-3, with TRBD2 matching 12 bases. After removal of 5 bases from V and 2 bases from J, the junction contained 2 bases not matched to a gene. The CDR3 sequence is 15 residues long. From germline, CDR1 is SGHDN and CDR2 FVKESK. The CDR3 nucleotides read TGTGCCAGCAGCGGACTAGCGGGATTCACAGATACGCAGTATTTT. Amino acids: CASSGLAGFTDTQYF.

DNA for the CDR3: TGTGCCAGTAGTATAGATTTAGGACTATTGAGTGAGCAGTTCTTC. Its protein is CASSIDLGLLSEQFF. This chain connects TRBV19 to TRBJ2-1; perhaps TRBD2 as D (6 bases). Between the trimmed V and J ends, which lost 0 bases and 9 bases, there was a span of 15 bases. The CDR3 is made up of 15 amino acids. CDR1 and CDR2 (germline): LNHDA, SQIVND (reference sequence).

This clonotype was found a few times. CDR3 sequence (DNA): TGTGCCAGCAGCAACCGGGACAGGGTAACAGAGACCCAGTACTTC. The encoded protein is CASSNRDRVTETQYF. The rearrangement uses TRBV27 and TRBJ2-5, with TRBD1 matching over 9 bases. Losses at the gene ends were 6 bases for V and 4 bases for J; bases not matched to a gene: 9. Germline-derived CDR1 and CDR2 are MNHEY and SMNVEV (reference sequence). CDR3 length: 15 residues.

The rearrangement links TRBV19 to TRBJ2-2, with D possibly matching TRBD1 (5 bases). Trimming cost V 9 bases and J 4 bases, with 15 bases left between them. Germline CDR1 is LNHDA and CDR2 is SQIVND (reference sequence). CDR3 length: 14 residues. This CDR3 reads CASTTGSTTGELFF. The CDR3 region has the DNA TGTGCCAGCACAACAGGCTCCACCACCGGGGAGCTGTTTTTT.

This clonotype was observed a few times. The CDR3 DNA is TGCAGTGCTAGAGATCAGGGTAGCGGCTACACCTTC. It codes for CSARDQGSGYTF. This sequence joins TRBV20-1 and TRBJ1-2; possibly TRBD1 for D (5 bases). The CDR3 totals 12 residues. CDR1 DFQATT and CDR2 SNEGSKA come from the germline V gene (reference sequence). The V and J ends lost 0 bases and 8 bases respectively, with 10 bases between them.